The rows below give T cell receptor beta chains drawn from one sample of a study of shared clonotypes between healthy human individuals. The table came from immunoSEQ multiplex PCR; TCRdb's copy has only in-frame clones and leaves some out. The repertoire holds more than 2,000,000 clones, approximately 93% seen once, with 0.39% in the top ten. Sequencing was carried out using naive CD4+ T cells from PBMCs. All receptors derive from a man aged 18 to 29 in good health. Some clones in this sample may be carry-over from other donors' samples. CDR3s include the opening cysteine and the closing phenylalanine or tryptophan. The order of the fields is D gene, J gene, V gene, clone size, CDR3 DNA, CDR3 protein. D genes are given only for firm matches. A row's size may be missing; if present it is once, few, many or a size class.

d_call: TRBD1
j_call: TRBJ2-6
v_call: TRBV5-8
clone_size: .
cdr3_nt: TGTGCCAGCAGCGCGCCGGGACAGGGGGCCCCAAGCTCTGGGGCCAACGTCCTGACTTTC
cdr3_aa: CASSAPGQGAPSSGANVLTF

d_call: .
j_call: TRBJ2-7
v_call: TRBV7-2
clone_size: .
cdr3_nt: TGTGCCAGCAGCTTAGAAGGACTGACGACCGTAGAGCAGTACTTC
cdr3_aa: CASSLEGLTTVEQYF

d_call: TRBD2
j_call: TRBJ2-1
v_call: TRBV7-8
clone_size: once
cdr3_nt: TGTGCCAGCAGCTTGCGACTAGCCTCCTACAATGAGCAGTTCTTC
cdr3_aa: CASSLRLASYNEQFF

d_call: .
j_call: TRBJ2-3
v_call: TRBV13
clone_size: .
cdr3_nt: TGTGCCAGCAGCTTAGGTGGTAGCGGTCCCACAGATACGCAGTATTTT
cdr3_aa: CASSLGGSGPTDTQYF

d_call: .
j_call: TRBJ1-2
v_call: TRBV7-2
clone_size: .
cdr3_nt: TGTGCCAGCAGCTCGGGCCTCCGGGATGGCTACACCTTC
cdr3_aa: CASSSGLRDGYTF

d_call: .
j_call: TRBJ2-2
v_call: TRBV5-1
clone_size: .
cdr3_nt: TGCGCCAGCAGCTTGACTCAGGAATTGGCCGGGGAGCTGTTTTTT
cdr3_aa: CASSLTQELAGELFF

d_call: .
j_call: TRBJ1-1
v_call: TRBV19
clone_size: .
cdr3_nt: TGTGCCAGTAGTACCTCGTGGTCGGGGACTGAAGCTTTCTTT
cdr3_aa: CASSTSWSGTEAFF

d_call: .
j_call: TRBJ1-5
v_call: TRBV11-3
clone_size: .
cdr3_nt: TGTGCCAGCAGCTTTGTAGGGGAAACGCGCAATCAGCCCCAGCATTTT
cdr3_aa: CASSFVGETRNQPQHF

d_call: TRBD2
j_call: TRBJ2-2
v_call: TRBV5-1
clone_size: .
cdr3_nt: TGCGCCAGCAGCTTGGCGGCTAGCGGGAGCGGGGAGCTGTTTTTT
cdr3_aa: CASSLAASGSGELFF

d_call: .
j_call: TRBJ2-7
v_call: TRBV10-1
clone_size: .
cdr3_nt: TGCGCCAGCAGGCGGGACAGACAATCCTACGAGCAGTACTTC
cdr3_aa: CASRRDRQSYEQYF

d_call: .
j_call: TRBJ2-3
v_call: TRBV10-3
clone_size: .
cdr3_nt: TGTGCCATCAGTGAGCCCCGGGGTAGCACAGATACGCAGTATTTT
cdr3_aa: CAISEPRGSTDTQYF

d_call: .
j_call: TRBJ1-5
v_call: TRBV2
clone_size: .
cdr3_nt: TGTGCCAGCAGGGGGCAGGAGAGGAGCAATCAGCCCCAGCATTTT
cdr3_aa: CASRGQERSNQPQHF

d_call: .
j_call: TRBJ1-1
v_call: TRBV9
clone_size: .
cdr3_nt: TGTGCCAGCAGCGTAGTCGGGCAGGCCACTGAAGCTTTCTTT
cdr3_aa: CASSVVGQATEAFF

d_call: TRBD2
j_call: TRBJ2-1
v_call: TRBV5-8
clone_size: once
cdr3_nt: TGTGCCAGCAGCTTGGGACTAGCAGACTACAATGAGCAGTTCTTC
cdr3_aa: CASSLGLADYNEQFF

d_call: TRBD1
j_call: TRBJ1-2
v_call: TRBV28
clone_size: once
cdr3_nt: TGTGCCAGCAGCCCTGGGACAGCTAACTATGGCTACACCTTC
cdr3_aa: CASSPGTANYGYTF

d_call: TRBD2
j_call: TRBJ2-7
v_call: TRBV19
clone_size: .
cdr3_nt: TGTGCCAGTAGTGTAGCGGGAGGGCCCTCCTACGAGCAGTACTTC
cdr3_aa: CASSVAGGPSYEQYF

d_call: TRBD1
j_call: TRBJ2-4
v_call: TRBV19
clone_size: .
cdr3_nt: TGTGCCCGGGGAGGGACAGGGGGTTTACTAGCCAAAAACATTCAGTACTTC
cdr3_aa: CARGGTGGLLAKNIQYF

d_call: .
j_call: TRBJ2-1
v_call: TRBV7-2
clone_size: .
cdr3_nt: TGTGCCAGCAGCTTAACAGTGGGGGCGAGCTACAATGAGCAGTTCTTC
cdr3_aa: CASSLTVGASYNEQFF

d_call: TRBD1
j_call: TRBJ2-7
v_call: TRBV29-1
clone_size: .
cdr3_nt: TGCAGCGTTGAAGGAGGGACAGGCCCTACCTACGAGCAGTACTTC
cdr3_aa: CSVEGGTGPTYEQYF

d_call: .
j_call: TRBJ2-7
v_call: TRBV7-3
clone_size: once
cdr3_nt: TGTGCCAGCAGCTTAGGGCAGTTCTACGAGCAGTACTTC
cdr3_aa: CASSLGQFYEQYF

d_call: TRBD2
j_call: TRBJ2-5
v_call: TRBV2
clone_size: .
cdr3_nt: TGTGCCAGCAGTGAATTTGCTAGCGGGGGCCAAGAGACCCAGTACTTC
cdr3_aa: CASSEFASGGQETQYF

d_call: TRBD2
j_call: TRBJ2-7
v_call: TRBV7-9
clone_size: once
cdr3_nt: TGTGCCAGCAGCGGGAGGGGCGGACCTCGGTACGAGCAGTACTTC
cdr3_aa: CASSGRGGPRYEQYF

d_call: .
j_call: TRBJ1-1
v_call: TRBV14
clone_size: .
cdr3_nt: TGTGCCAGCAGCCCAATTACGCGCGGGAACACTGAAGCTTTCTTT
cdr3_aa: CASSPITRGNTEAFF

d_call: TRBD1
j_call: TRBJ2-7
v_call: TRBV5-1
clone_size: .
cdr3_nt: TGCGCCAGCAGCCATTTACAGGGGGAAGCCTACGAGCAGTACTTC
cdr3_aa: CASSHLQGEAYEQYF

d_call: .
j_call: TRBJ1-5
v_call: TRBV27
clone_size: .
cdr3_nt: TGTGCCAGCAGTTTGGGCACAATGGGCAATCAGCCCCAGCATTTT
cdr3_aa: CASSLGTMGNQPQHF

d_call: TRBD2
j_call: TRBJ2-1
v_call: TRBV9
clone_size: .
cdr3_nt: TGTGCCAGCAGCGTGACTAGCGGGATACGGAATGAGCAGTTCTTC
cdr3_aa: CASSVTSGIRNEQFF

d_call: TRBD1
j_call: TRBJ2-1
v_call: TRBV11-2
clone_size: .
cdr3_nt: TGTGCCAGCAGCTCCCCTCCAGGGGGTACAAACAATGAGCAGTTCTTC
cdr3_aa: CASSSPPGGTNNEQFF

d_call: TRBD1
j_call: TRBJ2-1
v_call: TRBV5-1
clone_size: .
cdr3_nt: TGCGCCAGCAGCTTGGGACAGGGGTCCGATGAGCAGTTCTTC
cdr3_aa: CASSLGQGSDEQFF

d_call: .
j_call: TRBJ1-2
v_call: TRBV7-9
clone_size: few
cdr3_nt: TGTGCCAGCAGCTTAGAGGGCAGTAGATCCTATGGCTACACCTTC
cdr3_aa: CASSLEGSRSYGYTF

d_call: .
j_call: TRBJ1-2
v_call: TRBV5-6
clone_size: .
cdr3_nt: TGTGCCAGCACCTCCGCCGGGCAGCCAAATAAAGGCTACACCTTC
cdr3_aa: CASTSAGQPNKGYTF

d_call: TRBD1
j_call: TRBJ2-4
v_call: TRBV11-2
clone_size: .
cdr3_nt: TGTGCCAGCAGCGGGTTGGACAGGTGGGGTCAGTACTTC
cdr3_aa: CASSGLDRWGQYF

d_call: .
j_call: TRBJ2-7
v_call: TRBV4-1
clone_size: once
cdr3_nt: TGCGCCAGCAGCCAAGGATTTCCGGGGGTCTACGAGCAGTACTTC
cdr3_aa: CASSQGFPGVYEQYF

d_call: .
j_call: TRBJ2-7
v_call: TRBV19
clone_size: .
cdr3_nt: TGTGCCAGTAGTATGGGTTTCCTGGAAACCTACGAGCAGTACTTC
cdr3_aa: CASSMGFLETYEQYF

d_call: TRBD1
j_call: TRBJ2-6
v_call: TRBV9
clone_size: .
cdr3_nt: TGTGCCAGCAGCGAAAAGCGTCAGGACAGGGACCATCCTGGGGCCAACGTCCTGACTTTC
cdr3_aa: CASSEKRQDRDHPGANVLTF

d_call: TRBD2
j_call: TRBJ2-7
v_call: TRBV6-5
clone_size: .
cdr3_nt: TGTGCCAGCAGTTACTTGACTAGCGGGACAGCCCACGAGCAGTACTTC
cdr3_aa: CASSYLTSGTAHEQYF

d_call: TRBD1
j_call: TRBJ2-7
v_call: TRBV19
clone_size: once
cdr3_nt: TGTGCCAGTAGAGGGACAGGGGACGAGCAGTACTTC
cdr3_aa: CASRGTGDEQYF

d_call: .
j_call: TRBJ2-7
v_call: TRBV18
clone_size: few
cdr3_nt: TGTGCCAGCTCACCACCCTCCTACGAGCAGTACTTC
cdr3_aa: CASSPPSYEQYF

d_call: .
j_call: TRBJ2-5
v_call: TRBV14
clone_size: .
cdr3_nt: TGTGCCAGCAGCCAACTCGCGGTCGGAGAGACCCAGTACTTC
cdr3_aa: CASSQLAVGETQYF

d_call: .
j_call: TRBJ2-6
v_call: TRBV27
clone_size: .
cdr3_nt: TGTGCCACCCTAAGAGCTGGGGCCAACGTCCTGACTTTC
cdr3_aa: CATLRAGANVLTF

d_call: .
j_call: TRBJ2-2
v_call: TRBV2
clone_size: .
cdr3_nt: TGTGCCAGCACGGGCCACCCTACGCAAACCGGGGAGCTGTTTTTT
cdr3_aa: CASTGHPTQTGELFF

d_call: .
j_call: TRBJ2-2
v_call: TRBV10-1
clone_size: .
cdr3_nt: TGCGCGCCCCCACCCCGCAGGACGAACACCGGGGAGCTGTTTTTT
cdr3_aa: CAPPPRRTNTGELFF

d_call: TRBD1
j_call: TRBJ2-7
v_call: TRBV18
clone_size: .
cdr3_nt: TGTGCCAGCTCACCCCAGACAGGGGAAAGTGAGCAGTACTTC
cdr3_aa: CASSPQTGESEQYF

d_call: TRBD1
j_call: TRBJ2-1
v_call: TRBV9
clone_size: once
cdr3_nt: TGTGCCAGCAGCGTAGTGGGACAGGGAAGGAATGAGCAGTTCTTC
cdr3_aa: CASSVVGQGRNEQFF

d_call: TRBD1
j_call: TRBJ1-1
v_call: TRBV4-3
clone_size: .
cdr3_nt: TGCGCCAGCAGCCCGAAAGAAGGACAGGGGGACACTGAAGCTTTCTTT
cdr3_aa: CASSPKEGQGDTEAFF

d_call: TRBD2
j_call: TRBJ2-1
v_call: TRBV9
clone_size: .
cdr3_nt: TGTGCCAGCAGCGTAACCGGGACTAGACATAATGAGCAGTTCTTC
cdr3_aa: CASSVTGTRHNEQFF

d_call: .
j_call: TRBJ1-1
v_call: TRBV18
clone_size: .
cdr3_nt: TGTGCCAGCTCAAGCCCGGGATTCACTGAAGCTTTCTTT
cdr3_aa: CASSSPGFTEAFF

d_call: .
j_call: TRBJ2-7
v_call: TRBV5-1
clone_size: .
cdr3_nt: TGCGCCAGCAGCCCGGGCGAGGGGGGAGCCTACGAGCAGTACTTC
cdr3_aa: CASSPGEGGAYEQYF